This TCR beta chain is drawn from a study of T cell responses to AZD1222 COVID-19 vaccine. Study-level points and caveats: Clonal diversity was possibly underestimated, and the donors were mostly white British, with more females. Just a handful of people given AZD1222 tested seropositive at baseline.

Sequenced by immunoSEQ multiplex PCR; TCRdb stores in-frame clones only, minus some. The sample yields 120,000 or so clones, 92% seen once. Germline loops: CDR1 SNHLY, CDR2 FYNNEI. The CDR3 is 14 amino acids. Trimming at V came to 6 bases and at J to 7 bases, leaving 4 bases not matched to a gene. As to this clone: Its specificity is not known.

The genes are TRBV2 and TRBJ1-6; TRBD1 aligns across 9 bases. The sample here was peripheral blood, taken on day 0 of AZD1222 vaccination. The sequence derives from an adult in good health. The CDR3 coding sequence is TGTGCCAGCAGGACAGGGGGTGGAAATTCACCCCTCCACTTT. Translating gives CASRTGGGNSPLHF.